Below are 29 T cell receptor beta chains sequenced from a single sample in a study of cytomegalovirus exposure and HLA in healthy donors. The study ran its PCR with 60 Vbeta and 13 Jbeta primers. Sequencing was performed with immunoSEQ multiplex PCR; in TCRdb, only in-frame clones are kept and a portion is missing. This table holds 120,000 to 150,000 clones, 60% to 85% found once. The sample taken for sequencing was PBMCs. These receptors all come from a male donor in good health and CMV-seropositive.

This clone occurred once. The V call is TRBV6-5, the J call TRBJ2-7, with D hard to call. Trimming left V 3 bases short and J 7 bases short, with 16 bases between. The CDR3 consists of 14 residues. Germline V CDR1 and CDR2: MNHEY, SVGAGI. In DNA, the CDR3 is TGTGCCAGCAGTTATTTTAGAGCCGGCAGGGAGCAGTACTTC. Protein sequence: CASSYFRAGREQYF.

The chain recombines TRBV5-6 with TRBJ1-4; 7 positions agree with TRBD1. This CDR3 comprises 15 residues. Germline assignment: CDR1 SGHDT and CDR2 YYEEEE. Losses at the gene ends were 0 bases for V and 6 bases for J; bases not matched to a gene: 5. This chain's CDR3 is CASSLAGQFYEKLFF. The CDR3 DNA follows: TGTGCCAGCAGCTTGGCGGGACAGTTTTATGAAAAACTGTTTTTT.

This clone was seen more than once but under ten times. The chain uses TRBV13 and TRBJ1-2; the D gene is possibly TRBD1 (5 bases). Germline V gene lookup returns CDR1 PRHDT and CDR2 FYEKMQ (reference sequence). The CDR3 is made up of 13 amino acids. Between the trimmed V and J ends, which lost 5 bases and 3 bases, there was a span of 10 bases. CDR3 amino acids: CASSRDSYYGYTF. CDR3 coding DNA: TGTGCCAGCAGCCGCGACAGTTACTATGGCTACACCTTC.

Only a few counts were recorded for this clone. The V gene is TRBV19, the J gene TRBJ1-1, with a possible D match to TRBD1 (6 bases). V lost 5 bases and J lost 9, with 16 bases in between. The CDR3 runs to 13 residues. CDR1 and CDR2 (germline): LNHDA, SQIVND (reference sequence). The CDR3 here is CASSPQQGEKAFF. CDR3 nucleotide sequence: TGTGCCAGTAGTCCTCAACAGGGAGAGAAAGCTTTCTTT.

The chain employs TRBV6-1 and TRBJ1-2; D remains unclear. Looked up from germline, CDR1 is MNHNS and CDR2 is SASEGT. Trimming removed 2 bases from V and 6 bases from J, with 13 bases in between. The CDR3 extends over 14 amino acids. CDR3 sequence: CASSEFRERNGYTF. The CDR3 DNA is TGTGCCAGCAGTGAATTTCGAGAAAGAAATGGCTACACCTTC.

V is TRBV6-5 and J is TRBJ2-5; unclear D gene. Germline V gene lookup returns CDR1 MNHEY and CDR2 SVGAGI. The CDR3 covers 12 residues. V lost 0 bases and J lost 9, with 8 bases in between. This chain's CDR3 is CASSYSMGAQYF. The DNA for the CDR3 is TGTGCCAGCAGTTACTCGATGGGCGCCCAGTACTTC.

The table lists this clone with a few counts. At one end, the junction sequence differs from germline, possibly due to a read error. V and J are TRBV7-7 and TRBJ2-5, with TRBD1 matching 8 bases. This CDR3 has 15 amino acids. Germline loops: CDR1 SSHAT, CDR2 FNYEAQ (reference sequence). The CDR3 sequence: CASSTRQGFSETQYF. The CDR3 DNA sequence: TGTGCTAGCAGCACCCGACAGGGGTTTTCGGAGACCCAGTACTTC.

The CDR3 loop is CASLGVGRTDTQYF. DNA for the CDR3: TGTGCCAGCCTGGGAGTCGGGCGCACAGATACGCAGTATTTT. J is TRBJ2-3 and V is TRBV7-8, with D maybe TRBD2 (5 bases). Between the trimmed V and J ends, which lost 8 bases and 1 base, there was a span of 13 bases. The CDR3 has 14 amino acids. The V gene's germline CDR1 is SGHVS and CDR2 FQNEAQ.

V gene TRBV7-6 combines with J gene TRBJ2-1; 10 nucleotides align to TRBD2. The CDR3 is made up of 20 amino acids. The J segment lost 4 bases and the V segment lost 6 bases, leaving 21 bases of the junction unmatched. Germline V lookup: CDR1 SGHVS, CDR2 FNYEAQ. CDR3 region: CASSSLAGVWSGTQYNEQFF. Here the CDR3 DNA reads TGTGCCAGCAGTTCCCTAGCGGGAGTTTGGTCAGGCACCCAATACAATGAGCAGTTCTTC.

This chain joins TRBV10-1 and TRBJ2-1; TRBD2 aligns across 11 bases. V lost 3 bases to trimming and J lost 0 bases; unmatched junction nucleotides: 4. The CDR3 covers 17 residues. The V gene's germline CDR1 is WNHNN and CDR2 SYGVQD (reference sequence). In nucleotides, the CDR3 is TGCGCCAGCAGTGATTATAGCGGGGGGGGCTCCTACAATGAGCAGTTCTTC. Encoded protein: CASSDYSGGGSYNEQFF.

V and J are TRBV5-1 and TRBJ1-3, with unresolved D. V lost 1 base and J lost 0, with 14 bases in between. The CDR3 extends over 17 amino acids. Germline lookup yields CDR1 SGHRS and CDR2 YFSETQ. In nucleotides, the CDR3 is TGCGCCAGCAGCTTGAGCGCACTTCTGAGCTCTGGAAACACCATATATTTT. This gives the protein CASSLSALLSSGNTIYF.

This rearrangement joins TRBV19 to TRBJ2-7; 12 bases line up with TRBD1. CDR1 and CDR2 (germline): LNHDA, SQIVND (reference sequence). The CDR3 spans 18 residues. V lost 3 bases to trimming and J lost 4 bases; unmatched junction nucleotides: 13. CDR3 nucleotides: TGTGCCAGTAGTATTTTCGGGACAGGGGGCGCCGGGCATTACGAGCAGTACTTC. It specifies CASSIFGTGGAGHYEQYF.

The rearrangement uses TRBV11-2 and TRBJ2-5; weak D call: TRBD2 (7 bases). CDR1 is SGHAT, CDR2 FQNNGV, per germline. CDR3 length equals 15 residues. Trimming cost V 1 base and J 7 bases, with 16 bases left between them. CDR3 sequence reads: CASSLGGGPGGTQYF. The CDR3, as DNA: TGTGCCAGCAGCTTAGGCGGGGGCCCTGGGGGGACCCAGTACTTC. Supplemented by reference TRBV11-2 and TRBJ2-5, the full variable domain reads EAGVAQSPRYKIIEKRQSVAFWCNPISGHATLYWYQQILGQGPKLLIQFQNNGVVDDSQLPKDRFSAERLKGVDSTLKIQPAKLEDSAVYLCASSLGGGPGGTQYFGPGTRLLVL.

This clone has just a few counts. The chain couples TRBV27 to TRBJ1-1; possibly TRBD1 for D (5 bases). CDR1 and CDR2 from the germline V gene are MNHEY and SMNVEV (reference sequence). The length of the CDR3 is 15 residues. V was pared by 4 bases and J by 1 base, with 13 bases between. The CDR3 nucleotides read TGTGCCAGCAGTTCCCTGGGGGAGGGGAACACTGAAGCTTTCTTT. Translation gives CASSSLGEGNTEAFF.

The chain employs TRBV19 and TRBJ1-5; D call uncertain. Looked up from germline, CDR1 is LNHDA and CDR2 is SQIVND (reference sequence). V was clipped by 5 bases and J by 0 bases, with 2 bases between them. This CDR3 has 12 amino acids. CDR3 nucleotides: TGTGCCAGTAGTCATAGCAATCAGCCCCAGCATTTT. Amino acid sequence: CASSHSNQPQHF.

The V call is TRBV5-4, the J call TRBJ1-2, with 7 bases lining up with TRBD1. The germline CDR1 and CDR2 sequences are SGHNT and YYREEE (reference sequence). The CDR3 sequence is 15 residues long. V lost 1 base and J lost 4; bases outside the gene matches: 7. Here the CDR3 DNA reads TGTGCCAGCAGCTTGCGAACAGGGGACCCCTATGGCTACACCTTC. It specifies CASSLRTGDPYGYTF.

The chain has TRBV7-3 and TRBJ1-5; possible D gene TRBD1, 5 bases. The CDR3 is made up of 14 amino acids. Trimming cost V 1 base and J 4 bases, with 8 bases left between them. Germline-derived CDR1 and CDR2 are SGHTA and FQGTGA. DNA for the CDR3: TGTGCCAGCAGCTTAAAAGGGGATAATCAGCCCCAGCATTTT. Translating it yields CASSLKGDNQPQHF. Looking up the rest from reference TRBV7-3 and TRBJ1-5 gives the full variable domain: GAGVSQTPSNKVTEKGKYVELRCDPISGHTALYWYRQSLGQGPEFLIYFQGTGAADDSGLPNDRFFAVRPEGSVSTLKIQRTERGDSAVYLCASSLKGDNQPQHFGDGTRLSIL.

The chain carries TRBV9 and TRBJ1-4, with D unresolved. This CDR3 region has 15 residues. Deletions cut 2 bases from V and 0 bases from J, with 8 bases between. Germline values: CDR1 SGDLS, CDR2 YYNGEE. CDR3 region: CASSVYGATNEKLFF. Written as DNA, the CDR3 is TGTGCCAGCAGCGTTTACGGTGCAACTAATGAAAAACTGTTTTTT.

V and J are TRBV6-5 and TRBJ2-5; weak D call: TRBD1 (7 bases). Germline V CDR1 and CDR2: MNHEY, SVGAGI. The length of the CDR3 is 13 residues. Trimming cost V 5 bases and J 6 bases, with 13 bases left between them. As DNA, the CDR3 is TGTGCCAGCAGTCGCAGGGGGGCAAAGACCCAGTACTTC. The encoded protein is CASSRRGAKTQYF.

The chain uses TRBV30 and TRBJ1-5; weak D call: TRBD1 (6 bases). The CDR3 runs to 15 residues. Per the germline V gene, CDR1 is GTSNPN and CDR2 is SVGIG (reference sequence). V lost 0 bases to trimming and J lost 4 bases, with 13 bases between them. The DNA for the CDR3 is TGTGCCTGGAGTGTTGCGGGGGCATGGAATCAGCCCCAGCATTTT. Translation: CAWSVAGAWNQPQHF.

The rearrangement uses TRBV7-6 and TRBJ2-3; TRBD2 aligns across 10 bases. V trimming: 2 bases; J trimming: 6 bases; junction bases outside the gene matches: 8. The CDR3 has 16 residues. CDR1 SGHVS and CDR2 FNYEAQ come from the germline V gene. This CDR3 is CASSLMSGGGVDTQYF. CDR3 in DNA: TGTGCCAGCAGCTTAATGAGCGGGGGGGGCGTGGATACGCAGTATTTT.

On this clone: Other DNA variants within this sample encode the same CDR3. This chain joins TRBV27 and TRBJ2-3, with D possibly being TRBD2 (5 bases). Germline-derived CDR1 and CDR2 are MNHEY and SMNVEV (reference sequence). The length of the CDR3 is 15 residues. Trimming pared 3 bases from V and 1 base from J, leaving 11 bases between. CDR3 sequence reads: CASSFFSGGTDTQYF. The CDR3 coding sequence is TGTGCCAGCAGTTTCTTCAGCGGTGGCACAGATACGCAGTATTTT.

CDR3 in DNA: TGTGCCAGTAGTATCGCTAGTCCCCCCAACACCGGGGAGCTGTTTTTT. Protein: CASSIASPPNTGELFF. The V call is TRBV19, the J call TRBJ2-2; D is uncertain. The CDR3 spans 16 residues. Trimming shortened V by 3 bases and J by 2 bases, and 13 bases separated the two germline ends. CDR1 and CDR2 (germline): LNHDA, SQIVND (reference sequence).

This chain joins TRBV7-3 and TRBJ1-1, with D perhaps matching TRBD1 (6 bases). The CDR3 consists of 15 residues. The germline V and J ends were trimmed by 5 bases and 0 bases, with 13 bases remaining between them. The V gene's germline CDR1 is SGHTA and CDR2 FQGTGA. Here the CDR3 DNA reads TGTGCCAGCAGCCCAGGGGTTCAGATGAACACTGAAGCTTTCTTT. Its translation is CASSPGVQMNTEAFF.

The chain recombines TRBV29-1 with TRBJ2-7, with 10 positions matching TRBD2. Germline assignment: CDR1 SQVTM and CDR2 ANQGSEA. This CDR3 region has 13 residues. V gave up 5 bases and J gave up 6 bases; unmatched junction bases: 7. CDR3 nucleotide sequence: TGCAGCGTTTCAAGCGGGAGGGCCGTCGAGCAGTACTTC. Its translation is CSVSSGRAVEQYF.

This chain links TRBV5-1 with TRBJ2-5, with 10 bases lining up with TRBD2. TRBJ2-7 explains the end of the DNA better; the J call may be wrong. The V gene's germline CDR1 is SGHRS and CDR2 YFSETQ. There are 16 residues in the CDR3. The CDR3, as DNA: TGCGCCAGCAGCTCGATAGCGGGGGGTTCTTCCTACGAGCAGTACTTC. Translation: CASSSIAGGSSYEQYF.

Only one count was recorded for this clone. The chain joins TRBV4-1 to TRBJ2-7; D is uncertain. There are 14 residues in the CDR3. CDR1 is MGHRA and CDR2 is YSYEKL in the germline V gene. The V end was cut by 0 bases, the J end by 4 bases, with 10 bases between. CDR3 DNA: TGCGCCAGCAGCCAAGACGTCAGTATATACGAGCAGTACTTC. The encoded protein is CASSQDVSIYEQYF.

Regarding this clone: A read error may produce the germline difference seen at one junction end. The chain carries TRBV5-1 and TRBJ1-2; 10 positions agree with TRBD1. CDR1 and CDR2 from the germline V gene are SGHRS and YFSETQ. The length of the CDR3 is 18 residues. The CDR3 spells CASSLQPGQGLSNYGYPF. The CDR3 coding sequence is TGCGCCAGCAGTCTTCAGCCGGGACAGGGGCTTTCGAACTATGGCTACCCCTTC.

The rearrangement links TRBV4-1 to TRBJ1-5; unclear D gene. CDR1 is MGHRA and CDR2 is YSYEKL in the germline V gene. Trimming took off 4 bases at V and 5 bases at J, with 24 bases between the two ends. This CDR3 region has 18 residues. The chain's CDR3 is CASSLGRGLLGPHQPQHF. For the CDR3, the DNA is TGCGCCAGCAGCCTCGGGCGAGGACTGCTCGGGCCCCATCAGCCCCAGCATTTT.